In its sample, the clone carrying this TCR beta chain was seen once. Its antigen remains unknown. With template switching, a universal primer site was added, and the cDNA carried unique molecular identifiers. TCRdb re-called the 5' RACE reads through MiXCR, storing one row per CDR3 protein. This table holds around 480,000 distinct CDR3 sequences, 13% to 15% found once. The source of the sample is a study of identical twins. The V gene lost 7 bases and the J gene lost 9 bases, with 16 bases spanning the gap. This CDR3 comprises 13 residues. The germline CDR1 and CDR2 sequences are MNHEY and SVGEGT. Points from the study as a whole: High-abundance cord blood beta clonotypes had fewer insertions; memory repertoires showed none.

The sample was also reused in another study, on yellow fever vaccine responses in identical twins. Per that paper: Vaccine-induced T cell responses in twins were reportedly observed to appear partly convergent, partly personalized.

The V gene is TRBV6-2 or TRBV6-3, the J gene TRBJ2-1, with TRBD2 as a possible D gene (5 bases). This TCR came from a woman younger than 30 in good health. Material: CD4+ T cells sorted from blood. The CDR3 DNA reads TGTGCCAGCACCGCTCGGGGAGTCGGTGAGCAGTTCTTC. Protein: CASTARGVGEQFF.